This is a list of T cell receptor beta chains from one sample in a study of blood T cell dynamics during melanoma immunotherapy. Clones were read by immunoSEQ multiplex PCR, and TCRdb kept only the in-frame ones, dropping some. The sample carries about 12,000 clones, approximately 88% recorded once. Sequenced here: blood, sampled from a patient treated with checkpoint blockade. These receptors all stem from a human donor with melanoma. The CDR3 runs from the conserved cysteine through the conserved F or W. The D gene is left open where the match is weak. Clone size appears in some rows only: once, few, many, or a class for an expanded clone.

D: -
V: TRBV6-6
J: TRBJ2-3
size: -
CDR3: CASRKDGTRRDTQYF
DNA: TGTGCCAGCAGGAAAGACGGGACGAGGCGGGATACGCAGTATTTT

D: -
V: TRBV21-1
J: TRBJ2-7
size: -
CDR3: CASSNGQGEQYF
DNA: TGTGCCAGCAGCAACGGACAGGGCGAGCAGTACTTC

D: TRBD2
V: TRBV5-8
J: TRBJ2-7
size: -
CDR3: CASSHGLAGGVYEQYF
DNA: TGTGCCAGCAGCCATGGACTAGCGGGAGGAGTCTACGAGCAGTACTTC

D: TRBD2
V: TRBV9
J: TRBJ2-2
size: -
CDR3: CASSVGIAGGTGELFF
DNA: TGTGCCAGCAGCGTAGGGATAGCGGGCGGCACCGGGGAGCTGTTTTTT

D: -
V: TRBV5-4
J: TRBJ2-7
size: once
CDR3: CASRPDSHYEQYF
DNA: TGTGCCAGCAGGCCGGACAGTCATTACGAGCAGTACTTC

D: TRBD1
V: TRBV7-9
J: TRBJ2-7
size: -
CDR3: CASSLVGTDYEQYF
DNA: TGTGCCAGCAGCTTAGTTGGGACAGATTACGAGCAGTACTTC

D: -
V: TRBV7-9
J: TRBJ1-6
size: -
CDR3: CASSLSRGNSPLHF
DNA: TGTGCCAGCAGCTTAAGCAGGGGAAATTCACCCCTCCACTTT

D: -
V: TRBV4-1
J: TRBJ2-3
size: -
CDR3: CASSQVSGGVPTDTQYF
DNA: TGCGCCAGCAGCCAAGTTTCTGGAGGGGTACCCACAGATACGCAGTATTTT

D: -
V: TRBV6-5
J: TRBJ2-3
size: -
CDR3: CASSPGPASTDTQYF
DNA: TGTGCCAGCAGCCCGGGGCCGGCTAGCACAGATACGCAGTATTTT

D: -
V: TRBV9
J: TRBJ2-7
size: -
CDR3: CASSPEGGVLSSYEQYF
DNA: TGTGCCAGCAGCCCAGAAGGGGGTGTATTAAGCTCCTACGAGCAGTACTTC

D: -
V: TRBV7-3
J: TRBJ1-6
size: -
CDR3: CASGRERGSPLHF
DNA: TGTGCCAGCGGCAGGGAACGGGGTTCACCCCTCCACTTT

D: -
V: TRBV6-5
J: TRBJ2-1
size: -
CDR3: CASREVAAPNEQFF
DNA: TGTGCCAGCAGGGAAGTCGCGGCTCCCAATGAGCAGTTCTTC

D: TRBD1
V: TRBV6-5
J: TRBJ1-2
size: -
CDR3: CASKQGAGYGYTF
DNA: TGTGCCAGCAAACAGGGGGCAGGCTATGGCTACACCTTC

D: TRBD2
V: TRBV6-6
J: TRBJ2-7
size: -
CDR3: CASSIREATYEQYF
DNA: TGTGCCAGCAGTATTCGGGAGGCCACCTACGAGCAGTACTTC

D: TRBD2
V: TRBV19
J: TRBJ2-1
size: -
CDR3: CASSNPGLANNEQFF
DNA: TGTGCCAGTAGTAATCCGGGACTAGCGAATAATGAGCAGTTCTTC

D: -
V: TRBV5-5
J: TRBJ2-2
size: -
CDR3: CASSRYTGELFF
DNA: TGTGCCAGCAGCCGGTACACCGGGGAGCTGTTTTTT

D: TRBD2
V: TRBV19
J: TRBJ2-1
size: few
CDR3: CASSGLAGNYNEQFF
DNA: TGTGCCAGTAGTGGACTAGCGGGGAATTACAATGAGCAGTTCTTC

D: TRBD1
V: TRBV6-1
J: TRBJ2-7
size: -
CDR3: CASSEGQGALSEQYF
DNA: TGTGCCAGCAGTGAGGGACAGGGGGCGTTAAGCGAGCAGTACTTC

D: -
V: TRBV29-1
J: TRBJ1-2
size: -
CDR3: CSVEDRLGPVVGGYTF
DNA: TGCAGCGTTGAGGACCGTTTAGGTCCCGTCGTCGGTGGCTACACCTTC

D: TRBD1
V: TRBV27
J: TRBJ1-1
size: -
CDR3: CASSRSGGEDTEAFF
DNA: TGTGCCAGCAGTAGATCAGGGGGGGAGGACACTGAAGCTTTCTTT

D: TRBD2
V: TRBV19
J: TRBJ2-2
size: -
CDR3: CASSEGSGRYTGELFF
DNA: TGTGCCAGTAGTGAGGGTAGCGGGAGGTACACCGGGGAGCTGTTTTTT

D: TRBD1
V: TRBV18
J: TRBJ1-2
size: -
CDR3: CASSPQDRANYGYTF
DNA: TGTGCCAGCTCACCCCAGGACAGGGCTAACTATGGCTACACCTTC

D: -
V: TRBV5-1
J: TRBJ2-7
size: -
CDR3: CASSLTDPRSEQYF
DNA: TGCGCCAGCAGCTTGACAGACCCCCGGAGCGAGCAGTACTTC

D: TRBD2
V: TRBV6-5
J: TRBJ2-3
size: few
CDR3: CASRQREGGTQYF
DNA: TGTGCCAGCCGTCAGCGGGAGGGCGGTACGCAGTATTTT

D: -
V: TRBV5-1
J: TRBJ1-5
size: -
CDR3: CASSFSGYDQPQHF
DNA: TGCGCCAGCAGCTTTTCGGGTTATGATCAGCCCCAGCATTTT

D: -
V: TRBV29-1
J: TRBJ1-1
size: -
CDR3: CSGGKGNTEAFF
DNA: TGCAGCGGGGGAAAAGGGAACACTGAAGCTTTCTTT

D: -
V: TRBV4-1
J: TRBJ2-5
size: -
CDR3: CASSPPGGETQYF
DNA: TGCGCCAGCAGCCCCCCTGGAGGCGAGACCCAGTACTTC

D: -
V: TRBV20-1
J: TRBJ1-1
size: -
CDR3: CSASGREAFF
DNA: TGCAGTGCTAGTGGTCGTGAAGCTTTCTTT

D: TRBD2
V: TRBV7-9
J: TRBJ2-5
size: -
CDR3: CASSFGAGAFQETQYF
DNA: TGTGCCAGCAGCTTCGGGGCGGGAGCTTTCCAAGAGACCCAGTACTTC

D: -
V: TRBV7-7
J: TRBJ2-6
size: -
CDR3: CASSLAAGASGANVLTF
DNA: TGTGCCAGCAGCTTAGCCGCCGGGGCCTCTGGGGCCAACGTCCTGACTTTC

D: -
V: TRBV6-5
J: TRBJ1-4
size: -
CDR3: CASSPNLGQLMFF
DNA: TGTGCCAGCAGTCCCAATTTAGGACAGCTTATGTTTTTT

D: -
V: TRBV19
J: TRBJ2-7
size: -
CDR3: CASSGTEPYEQYF
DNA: TGTGCCAGTTCCGGGACGGAACCCTACGAGCAGTACTTC

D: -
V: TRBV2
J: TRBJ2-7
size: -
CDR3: CASRATGLWEQYF
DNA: TGTGCCAGCAGGGCGACAGGTTTATGGGAGCAGTACTTC

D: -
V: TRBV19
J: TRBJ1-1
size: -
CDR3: CASSIHRVVNTEAFF
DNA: TGTGCCAGTAGTATACACAGGGTGGTGAACACTGAAGCTTTCTTT

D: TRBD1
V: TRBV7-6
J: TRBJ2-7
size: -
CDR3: CASSLEGTGSYEQYF
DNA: TGTGCCAGCAGCTTAGAAGGGACAGGCTCTTACGAGCAGTACTTC

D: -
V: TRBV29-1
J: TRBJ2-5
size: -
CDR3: CSVVGISVGTQYF
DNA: TGCAGCGTTGTGGGGATCAGTGTCGGGACCCAGTACTTC

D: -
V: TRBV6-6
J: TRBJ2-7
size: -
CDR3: CASSYSRYEQYF
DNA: TGTGCCAGCAGTTACTCGAGGTACGAGCAGTACTTC

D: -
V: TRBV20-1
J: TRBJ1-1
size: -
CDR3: CSAEYSTEAFF
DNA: TGCAGTGCGGAGTACAGCACTGAAGCTTTCTTT

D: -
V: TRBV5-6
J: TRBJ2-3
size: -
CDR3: CASSLGGWSTDTQYF
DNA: TGTGCCAGCAGCTTAGGGGGGTGGAGCACAGATACGCAGTATTTT

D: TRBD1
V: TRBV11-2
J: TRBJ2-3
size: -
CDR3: CASSLGTVGDTQYF
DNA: TGTGCCAGCAGCCTAGGGACAGTTGGAGATACGCAGTATTTT

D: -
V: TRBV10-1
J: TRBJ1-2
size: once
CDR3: CASSRDRLGYTF
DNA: TGCGCCAGCAGTCGGGATCGACTTGGCTACACCTTC

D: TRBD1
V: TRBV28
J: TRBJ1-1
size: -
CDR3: CASNPPTGGHTEAFF
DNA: TGTGCCAGCAATCCTCCGACAGGGGGCCACACTGAAGCTTTCTTT

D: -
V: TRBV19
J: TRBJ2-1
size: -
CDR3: CASRRDNEQFF
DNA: TGTGCCAGTAGGCGCGACAATGAGCAGTTCTTC

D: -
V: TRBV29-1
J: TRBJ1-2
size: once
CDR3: CSVERGNYGYTF
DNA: TGCAGCGTCGAGAGGGGGAACTATGGCTACACCTTC